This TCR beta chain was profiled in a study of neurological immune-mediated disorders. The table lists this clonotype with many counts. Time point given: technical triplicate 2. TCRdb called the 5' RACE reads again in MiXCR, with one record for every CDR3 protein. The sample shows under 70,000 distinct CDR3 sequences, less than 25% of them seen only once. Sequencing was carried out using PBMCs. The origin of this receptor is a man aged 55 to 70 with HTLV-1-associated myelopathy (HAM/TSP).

In nucleotides, the CDR3 is TGTGCCAGCAGCCAAATTACCTCAGGGGACGAGCAGTACTTC. Its translation is CASSQITSGDEQYF. V gene TRBV14 combines with J gene TRBJ2-7; a possible D gene is TRBD1 (6 bases). Germline V gene sequence: CDR1 SGHDN, CDR2 FVKESK. Trimming stripped 2 bases from V and 5 bases from J, with 13 bases between. The CDR3 runs to 14 residues.